This TCR beta chain derives from a study of cytomegalovirus exposure and HLA in healthy donors. Whole-study results and caveats: An observed cluster of highly shared sequence variants was recorded as a likely sequencing artifact.

The V gene lost 9 bases and the J gene lost 3 bases, with 9 bases spanning the gap. CDR1 and CDR2 from the germline V gene are MNHNS and SASEGT. This CDR3 region has 13 residues. Turning to this clone: Its antigen is currently unknown.

PCR was performed using 60 Vbeta and 13 Jbeta primers. Some clones are missing from TCRdb's copy, which holds only in-frame ones; the method was immunoSEQ multiplex PCR. The sample yields around 190,000 clones, roughly nine tenths seen once. The chain links TRBV6-1 to TRBJ2-6; no reliable D call. The sample consisted of PBMCs. The TCR was taken from a boy between 2 and 10 years old in good health and CMV-seronegative. DNA of the CDR3: TGTGCCAGTCCCACTAATGGGGCCAACGTCCTGACTTTC. It is translated as CASPTNGANVLTF.